These T cell receptor beta chains were read from a single sample in a study of early T cells in non-severe SARS-CoV-2 infection. TCRdb used MiXCR to reprocess the 5' RACE reads, holding one entry per CDR3 protein. The table shows around 35,000 distinct CDR3 sequences, with approximately 6% occurring only once. What was sequenced was whole blood. The origin of the receptors is an adult who was a healthcare worker with PCR-confirmed SARS-CoV-2 infection or an uninfected control (not recorded which). The CDR3 runs from the conserved cysteine through the conserved F or W. Fields, in order: D gene, clone size, V gene, J gene, CDR3 length, CDR3 DNA, CDR3 protein. D genes are given only for firm matches. Size values are once, few and many counts, or a class for expanded clones, and some rows have none.

D: TRBD2
size: -
V: TRBV7-3
J: TRBJ2-1
length: 16
DNA: TGTGCCAGCAGCTTGACAGGGACTAGCCCAGGCCATGAGCAGTTCTTC
CDR3: CASSLTGTSPGHEQFF

D: -
size: -
V: TRBV14
J: TRBJ1-2
length: 13
DNA: TGTGCCAGCAGCCCACCCGGACCCTATGGCTACACCTTC
CDR3: CASSPPGPYGYTF

D: -
size: many
V: TRBV3-1
J: TRBJ2-1
length: 16
DNA: TGTGCCAGCAGCCAAGTAGGGAGCAGGGCCTACAATGAGCAGTTCTTC
CDR3: CASSQVGSRAYNEQFF

D: TRBD2
size: many
V: TRBV30
J: TRBJ2-3
length: 14
DNA: TGTGCCTGGAGGAAAGCGGGGAGCACAGATACGCAGTATTTT
CDR3: CAWRKAGSTDTQYF

D: -
size: many
V: TRBV20-1
J: TRBJ1-2
length: 13
DNA: TGCAGTGCTAAGGTCCCGGGACACTATGGCTACACCTTC
CDR3: CSAKVPGHYGYTF

D: -
size: many
V: TRBV18
J: TRBJ2-5
length: 13
DNA: TGTGCCAGCTCTGAACTAGACCGAGGGACCCAGTACTTC
CDR3: CASSELDRGTQYF

D: -
size: -
V: TRBV6-5
J: TRBJ1-1
length: 13
DNA: TGTGCCAGCAGCAGGACGGAGAACACTGAAGCTTTCTTT
CDR3: CASSRTENTEAFF

D: -
size: many
V: TRBV28
J: TRBJ1-5
length: 14
DNA: TGTGCCAGCAGTTTAATCCGTAGCAATCAGCCCCAGCATTTT
CDR3: CASSLIRSNQPQHF

D: -
size: many
V: TRBV12-3/TRBV12-4
J: TRBJ2-7
length: 12
DNA: TGTGCCAGCAGCACGAGACTAGGCGAGCAGTACTTC
CDR3: CASSTRLGEQYF

D: -
size: many
V: TRBV7-6
J: TRBJ2-3
length: 15
DNA: TGTGCCAGCAGCCCCGCGGCGGGGCCCACAGATACGCAGTATTTT
CDR3: CASSPAAGPTDTQYF

D: -
size: -
V: TRBV29-1
J: TRBJ2-7
length: 11
DNA: TGCAGCGTCGCCCAGGGAAACGAGCAGTACTTC
CDR3: CSVAQGNEQYF

D: TRBD1
size: many
V: TRBV20-1
J: TRBJ1-2
length: 15
DNA: TGCAGAGGGACGGAGACAGGGCAGGTTGGCTATGGCTACACCTTC
CDR3: CRGTETGQVGYGYTF

D: TRBD1
size: -
V: TRBV20-1
J: TRBJ1-3
length: 17
DNA: TGCAGTGCTAGAGGGACAGGGGCTAAGGCGAAGGGAAACACCATATATTTT
CDR3: CSARGTGAKAKGNTIYF

D: -
size: many
V: TRBV19
J: TRBJ2-3
length: 13
DNA: TGTGCCAGTAGTATCGACGGGGGCAATACGCAGTATTTT
CDR3: CASSIDGGNTQYF

D: TRBD2
size: many
V: TRBV20-1
J: TRBJ2-1
length: 16
DNA: TGCAGTGCTAGAGAGCGACTAGCGGGAGGGCCCCCTGAACAGTTCTTC
CDR3: CSARERLAGGPPEQFF

D: TRBD1
size: few
V: TRBV5-4
J: TRBJ1-2
length: 15
DNA: TGTGCCAGCAGCTTGGCGGCAGGGGGGAACTATGGCTACACCTTC
CDR3: CASSLAAGGNYGYTF

D: -
size: many
V: TRBV9
J: TRBJ2-7
length: 15
DNA: TGTGCCAGCAGCGTGGACCTAGGGGAAGCCTACGAGCAGTACTTC
CDR3: CASSVDLGEAYEQYF

D: -
size: many
V: TRBV7-8
J: TRBJ2-7
length: 13
DNA: TGTGCCAGCAGCTTAGATACCCTCTACGAGCAGTACTTC
CDR3: CASSLDTLYEQYF

D: -
size: many
V: TRBV12-3/TRBV12-4
J: TRBJ1-4
length: 16
DNA: TGTGCCAGCAGTTTCTGGGGCTGGGGTACTAATGAAAAACTGTTTTTT
CDR3: CASSFWGWGTNEKLFF

D: TRBD1
size: many
V: TRBV7-2
J: TRBJ2-6
length: 21
DNA: TGTGCCAGCAGCTTAGCCGGCTTAGGGGGCCTGAGTAGGGTTGGGGCCAACGTCCTGACTTTC
CDR3: CASSLAGLGGLSRVGANVLTF

D: -
size: many
V: TRBV10-3
J: TRBJ2-5
length: 13
DNA: TGTGCCATCAGTGGGGACTCCAGTCAGACCCAGTACTTC
CDR3: CAISGDSSQTQYF

D: -
size: many
V: TRBV6-5
J: TRBJ2-2
length: 15
DNA: TGTGCCAGCAGTTACTTTATCGGGGGCACCGGGGAGCTGTTTTTT
CDR3: CASSYFIGGTGELFF

D: -
size: many
V: TRBV27
J: TRBJ1-2
length: 13
DNA: TGTGCCAGCTCACCAACTCGAGTAGGCGGCTACACCTTC
CDR3: CASSPTRVGGYTF

D: TRBD1
size: many
V: TRBV28
J: TRBJ2-1
length: 14
DNA: TGTGCCAGCAGGAACAGGGGGCTTAGCAATGAGCAGTTCTTC
CDR3: CASRNRGLSNEQFF

D: -
size: many
V: TRBV11-2
J: TRBJ2-2
length: 13
DNA: TGTGCCAGCAGCTTCGAGAGGTCCGGGGAGCTGTTTTTT
CDR3: CASSFERSGELFF

D: TRBD1
size: many
V: TRBV28
J: TRBJ2-7
length: 16
DNA: TGTGCCAGCAGTTTGGGGTCGGGGACAGGGATCGACGAGCAGTACTTC
CDR3: CASSLGSGTGIDEQYF

D: -
size: many
V: TRBV30
J: TRBJ2-1
length: 11
DNA: TGTGCCTGGAGTGTACTCAATGAGCAGTTCTTC
CDR3: CAWSVLNEQFF